A single sample gave rise to the 29 T cell receptor beta chains below, sequenced in a study of spatial heterogeneity in lung cancer. MiXCR, applied by TCRdb to the 5' RACE reads, yields one record per CDR3 protein. The table shows about 30,000 distinct CDR3 sequences, with under 7% occurring only once. Time point described: blood at routine non-recurrence follow-up after resection. Unsorted samples of tumor, nontumor lung or frozen PBMC had their whole RNA sequenced. Sequenced here: PBMCs, sampled at follow-up. These receptors were obtained from a male donor with early-stage non-small cell lung cancer.

At least ten counts were recorded for this clonotype. The chain employs TRBV19 and TRBJ1-2; TRBD1 might be the D (5 bases). The length of the CDR3 is 13 residues. V lost 4 bases to trimming and J lost 5 bases, with 11 bases between them. Germline CDR1 LNHDA, CDR2 SQIVND (reference sequence). The CDR3 bases are TGTGCCAGTAGTACTACAGGTGAATATGGCTACACCTTC. Its translation is CASSTTGEYGYTF.

This clonotype was seen many times. The CDR3 DNA is TGCAGCGTCGATGGACTAGCGGGAGTGGGCTCCTACAATGAGCAGTTCTTC. Translated, it gives CSVDGLAGVGSYNEQFF. The chain links TRBV29-1 to TRBJ2-1; 13 nucleotides match TRBD2. CDR3 length: 17 amino acids. Trimming removed 6 bases from V and 0 bases from J; junction bases left unmatched: 8. Germline CDR1 reads SQVTM; CDR2 reads ANQGSEA.

The table lists this clonotype with many counts. This chain connects TRBV4-3 to TRBJ1-5; D remains ambiguous. The germline V and J ends were trimmed by 4 bases and 3 bases, with 16 bases remaining between them. This CDR3 is built from 16 residues. Germline V gene lookup returns CDR1 LGHNA and CDR2 YSLEER. CDR3 residues: CASSLRLNRYNQPQHF. For the CDR3, the DNA is TGCGCCAGCAGCCTCCGTTTAAACAGATACAATCAGCCCCAGCATTTT.

This clonotype was counted ten times or more. V and J are TRBV7-9 and TRBJ1-1; no firm D call. There are 12 residues in the CDR3. V shed 7 bases and J shed 1 base, with 7 bases lying between them. Germline loops: CDR1 SEHNR, CDR2 FQNEAQ (reference sequence). This CDR3 reads CASTPTNTEAFF. The DNA for the CDR3 is TGTGCCAGCACCCCGACGAACACTGAAGCTTTCTTT.

The sample holds many counts of this clonotype. At one end, the junction sequence differs from germline, possibly due to a read error. The genes are TRBV7-7 and TRBJ2-1; D may be TRBD2 (6 bases). Germline V CDR1 and CDR2: SSHAT, FNYEAQ (reference sequence). The CDR3 loop spans 13 amino acids. The CDR3 nucleotides are TGTGCTAGCAGTTCTTCCGGGGGAAATGAGCAGTTCTTC. Its protein product is CASSSSGGNEQFF.

The chain links TRBV10-3 to TRBJ2-7; TRBD1 aligns across 7 bases. Germline V gene sequence: CDR1 ENHRY, CDR2 SYGVKD. After removal of 2 bases from V and 4 bases from J, the junction contained 14 bases not matched to a gene. The CDR3 totals 17 residues. The CDR3 reads CAISETRQGRRGYEQYF. The CDR3 DNA reads TGTGCCATCAGTGAGACAAGACAGGGTCGTCGGGGTTACGAGCAGTACTTC.

This clonotype was seen ten or more times. The chain links TRBV29-1 to TRBJ2-3; possibly TRBD2 for D (6 bases). The V gene lost 2 bases and the J gene lost 4 bases, with 13 bases spanning the gap. CDR1 SQVTM and CDR2 ANQGSEA come from the germline V gene. The CDR3 length is 14 residues. The CDR3 DNA is TGCAGCGTTGAAAACTACTCTAGCGCAGATACGCAGTATTTT. Encoded protein: CSVENYSSADTQYF.

The CDR3 DNA is TGTGCCAGCAGCCCTCGGACTAGCGGGAGTAGATATGAGCAGTTCTTC. Its protein is CASSPRTSGSRYEQFF. V gene TRBV4-2 combines with J gene TRBJ2-1; 13 bases agree with TRBD2. The CDR3 runs to 16 residues. Unmatched junction bases numbered 8, after V lost 4 bases and J lost 8 bases. CDR1 is LGHNA and CDR2 is YNFKEQ in the germline V gene.

V usage is TRBV12-3 or TRBV12-4 and J usage is TRBJ2-2; D is unclear. The CDR3 spans 12 residues. Trimming stripped 5 bases from V and 14 bases from J, with 15 bases between. The CDR3 sequence is CASSHQASRLFF. The CDR3 nucleotides read TGTGCCAGCAGTCATCAGGCCTCCAGACTGTTTTTT.

The rearrangement links TRBV6-2 or TRBV6-3 to TRBJ2-7; possibly TRBD1 or TRBD2 for D (5 bases each). Germline CDR1 reads MNHEY; CDR2 reads SVGEGT. The CDR3 sequence is 16 residues long. V was trimmed by 6 bases and J by 5 bases, leaving 23 bases between them. The CDR3 protein is CASSQWDGWMFHEQYV. CDR3 in DNA: TGTGCCAGCAGCCAGTGGGACGGATGGATGTTCCACGAGCAGTACGTC.

The genes are TRBV7-3 and TRBJ2-3; D gene unclear. CDR3 length: 16 amino acids. Between the trimmed V and J ends, which lost 3 bases and 0 bases, there was a span of 13 bases. Per germline, CDR1 SGHTA and CDR2 FQGTGA. This chain's CDR3 is CASSLSPGLSTDTQYF. CDR3 nucleotides: TGTGCCAGCAGCTTGAGCCCGGGCCTTAGCACAGATACGCAGTATTTT.

This clonotype appeared many times. This sequence joins TRBV28 and TRBJ1-6, with D possibly being TRBD1 (5 bases). Germline V gene data show CDR1 as MDHEN and CDR2 as SYDVKM. The CDR3 extends over 13 amino acids. V lost 2 bases and J 13 bases, leaving 12 bases between the germline ends. CDR3 sequence: CASSLLQGNPLHF. The CDR3 coding sequence is TGTGCCAGCAGTTTACTCCAGGGAAATCCCCTCCACTTT. Variable domain in full (rest from reference TRBV28 and TRBJ1-6): DVKVTQSSRYLVKRTGEKVFLECVQDMDHENMFWYRQDPGLGLRLIYFSYDVKMKEKGDIPEGYSVSREKKERFSLILESASTNQTSMYLCASSLLQGNPLHFGNGTRLTVT.

This clonotype was recorded many times. The chain recombines TRBV7-2 with TRBJ2-7, with 7 bases aligning to TRBD1. CDR1 and CDR2 (germline): SGHTA, FQGNSA. The CDR3 loop spans 14 amino acids. J was trimmed by 2 bases and V by 3 bases; bases with no gene match: 4. The CDR3: CASSLGQCAYEQYV. The DNA for the CDR3 is TGTGCCAGCAGCTTGGGACAGTGTGCCTACGAGCAGTACGTC.

This clonotype has at least ten counts. The genes are TRBV4-1 and TRBJ1-4; unclear D gene. Looked up from germline, CDR1 is MGHRA and CDR2 is YSYEKL. The ends were cut back, 2 bases at V and 4 bases at J, with 8 bases in the middle. This CDR3 is built from 14 residues. The CDR3 loop is CASSQMRVNEKLFF. As DNA, the CDR3 is TGCGCCAGCAGCCAAATGCGGGTTAATGAAAAACTGTTTTTT.

This clonotype was observed a few times. The chain employs TRBV9 and TRBJ1-5, with D tentatively TRBD1 (5 bases). The CDR3 has 15 amino acids. Germline loops: CDR1 SGDLS, CDR2 YYNGEE. Trimming left V 0 bases short and J 0 bases short, with 7 bases between. This CDR3 is CASSVGGDSNQPQHF. The DNA of the CDR3 is TGTGCCAGCAGCGTAGGAGGGGATAGCAATCAGCCCCAGCATTTT.

The J gene is TRBJ1-6, the V gene TRBV11-3; no firm D call. Deletions cut 5 bases from V and 5 bases from J, with 7 bases between. The CDR3 runs 13 residues. Germline CDR1 SGHNT, CDR2 YENEEA. CDR3 coding DNA: TGTGCCAGCAGCGCAGAAAATAATTCACCCCTCCACTTT. Protein sequence: CASSAENNSPLHF.

The table lists this clonotype with many counts. The chain has TRBV18 and TRBJ1-4; D not certain. V was clipped by 6 bases and J by 6 bases, with 14 bases between them. Per the germline V gene, CDR1 is KGHSH and CDR2 is LQKENI. CDR3 length: 14 amino acids. In DNA, the CDR3 is TGTGCCAGCTCCCGAAGCCAGGCGGATGAAAAACTGTTTTTT. Translated, it gives CASSRSQADEKLFF.

At least ten counts were recorded for this clonotype. This chain joins TRBV21-1 and TRBJ2-5. TRBV21-1 is noted as a pseudogene. The CDR3 loop spans 14 amino acids. In DNA form, the CDR3 reads TGTGCCAGCAGCAAGTGGGTTAACCGAGAGACCCAGTACTTC. This translates into CASSKWVNRETQYF.

In this sample, this clonotype turned up many times. V is TRBV20-1 and J is TRBJ2-3; a possible D gene is TRBD2 (8 bases). The V gene's germline CDR1 is DFQATT and CDR2 SNEGSKA (reference sequence). Trimming removed 8 bases at V and 1 base at J, with 19 bases between. There are 15 residues in the CDR3. The CDR3 sequence: CSRARGTRGTDTQYF. The CDR3 nucleotides are TGCAGTCGGGCCAGGGGGACTAGAGGCACAGATACGCAGTATTTT.

The rearrangement links TRBV6-2 or TRBV6-3 to TRBJ2-3; D remains ambiguous. Germline V lookup: CDR1 MNHEY, CDR2 SVGEGT. This CDR3 is 13 amino acids long. V was clipped by 7 bases and J by 5 bases, with 13 bases between them. The chain's CDR3 is CASTHWDRDTQYF. Written as DNA, the CDR3 is TGTGCCAGCACCCACTGGGATCGAGATACGCAGTATTTT.

Ten or more counts support this clonotype. The V and J genes are TRBV20-1 and TRBJ1-1; 8 positions match TRBD1. This CDR3 comprises 16 residues. J lost 1 base, V lost 0 bases, and 7 bases had no gene match. Germline CDR1 and CDR2: DFQATT and SNEGSKA (reference sequence). CDR3 coding DNA: TGCAGTGCTAGAGACCCCGGACAGGGTACGAACACTGAAGCTTTCTTT. Translated: CSARDPGQGTNTEAFF.

This clonotype was seen a few times. V is TRBV20-1 and J is TRBJ2-7; 9 nucleotides agree with TRBD1. CDR1 is DFQATT, CDR2 SNEGSKA, per germline (reference sequence). J lost 2 bases, V lost 0 bases, and 5 bases had no gene match. CDR3 length equals 15 residues. DNA of the CDR3: TGCAGTGCTAGAGATGGGGACAGGGCCACCTACGAGCAGTACTTC. Translated, it gives CSARDGDRATYEQYF.

The chain is built from TRBV7-9 and TRBJ2-5; tentatively, D is TRBD2 (6 bases). This CDR3 region has 14 residues. V was clipped by 5 bases and J by 1 base, with 11 bases between them. In germline, CDR1 is SEHNR, CDR2 FQNEAQ (reference sequence). The CDR3 spells CASSKAGSQETQYF. CDR3 in DNA: TGTGCCAGCAGCAAAGCGGGCTCCCAAGAGACCCAGTACTTC. The full variable domain, its missing parts supplied by reference TRBV7-9 and TRBJ2-5, is DTGVSQNPRHKITKRGQNVTFRCDPISEHNRLYWYRQTLGQGPEFLTYFQNEAQLEKSRLLSDRFSAERPKGSFSTLEIQRTEQGDSAMYLCASSKAGSQETQYFGPGTRLLVL.

The rearrangement links TRBV6-2 or TRBV6-3 to TRBJ2-7, with 7 nucleotides matching TRBD1. The CDR3 is made up of 17 amino acids. Per the germline V gene, CDR1 is MNHEY and CDR2 is SVGEGT. With 0 bases clipped from V and 0 bases from J, the junction kept 8 bases outside the gene matches. As DNA, the CDR3 is TGTGCCAGCAGTTACTCGATCTTGGGACAGACCTCCTACGAGCAGTACTTC. Its protein is CASSYSILGQTSYEQYF.

The sample holds many counts of this clonotype. J is TRBJ2-1 and V is TRBV7-2, with D possibly matching TRBD2 (6 bases). The V end was cut by 8 bases, the J end by 8 bases, with 22 bases between. Germline loops: CDR1 SGHTA, CDR2 FQGNSA. The CDR3 runs 15 residues. The CDR3 coding sequence is TGTGCCAGCGATAGCGGCCCCAACGTGTCCGATGAGCAGTTCTTC. Translating it yields CASDSGPNVSDEQFF.

This clonotype was detected only a few times. V is TRBV25-1 and J is TRBJ2-3, with D perhaps being TRBD1 or TRBD2 (6 bases each). The CDR3 extends over 14 amino acids. Germline CDR1 is MGHDK and CDR2 is SYGVNS. The V end lost 4 bases, the J end lost 4 bases, and 12 bases lay between the germline ends. The CDR3 reads CASSGGGGADTQYF. DNA for the CDR3: TGTGCCAGCAGTGGCGGAGGGGGAGCAGATACGCAGTATTTT.

This clonotype occurred many times. V usage is TRBV29-1 and J usage is TRBJ1-1; 8 nucleotides agree with TRBD1. The CDR3 is 14 amino acids. Germline V gives CDR1 SQVTM, CDR2 ANQGSEA. J was trimmed by 2 bases and V by 2 bases; bases with no gene match: 4. The CDR3 sequence: CSVERQGANTEAFF. The DNA of the CDR3 is TGCAGCGTTGAACGGCAGGGGGCTAACACTGAAGCTTTCTTT.

This clonotype was seen only a few times. The chain links TRBV6-1 to TRBJ2-7; TRBD2 agrees at 9 bases. The CDR3 is 13 residues long. The germline gives CDR1 MNHNS, CDR2 SASEGT. V shed 5 bases, J shed 7 bases, and the junction held 6 bases outside the gene matches. The CDR3 DNA reads as TGTGCCAGCAGTACTAGCGGGTGGGGGGAGCAGTACGTC. It codes for CASSTSGWGEQYV.

The V call is TRBV5-1, the J call TRBJ1-5; D remains ambiguous. V was trimmed by 0 bases and J by 4 bases, leaving 11 bases between them. Germline-derived CDR1 and CDR2 are SGHRS and YFSETQ. This CDR3 contains 15 residues. The CDR3 DNA is TGCGCCAGCAGCTTGGCTGCCGGGAAAAATCAGCCCCAGCATTTT. The encoded protein is CASSLAAGKNQPQHF.